A single sample gave rise to the 30 T cell receptor beta chains below, sequenced in a study of identical twins. TCRdb itself ran the 5' RACE reads through MiXCR, one entry per CDR3 protein. The sample includes approximately 550,000 distinct CDR3 sequences, under 25% of them seen just once. This same sample was also part of a study on yellow fever vaccine responses in identical twins.

The sequencing sample was made of CD4+ T cells sorted from blood. The receptor source for this set is a woman between 18 and 29 years old in good health.

The rearrangement uses TRBV12-3 or TRBV12-4 and TRBJ2-5; D is perhaps TRBD1 (6 bases). V lost 6 bases to trimming and J lost 2 bases, with 10 bases between them. The length of the CDR3 is 13 residues. The CDR3 loop is CASRLTGQETQYF. CDR3 DNA: TGTGCCAGCAGACTAACAGGGCAAGAGACCCAGTACTTC.

The chain has TRBV7-2 and TRBJ2-1; TRBD2 matches at 7 bases. From germline, CDR1 is SGHTA and CDR2 FQGNSA. The CDR3 runs 15 residues. The trim removed 1 base at V and 6 bases at J, leaving 6 bases unmatched. The CDR3 DNA follows: TGTGCCAGCAGCTTAGTCGGGTGGGGGGGCAATGAGCAGTTCTTC. Its translation is CASSLVGWGGNEQFF.

V gene TRBV5-6 combines with J gene TRBJ2-5, with 10 bases that match TRBD1. CDR3 size: 16 residues. Germline assignment: CDR1 SGHDT and CDR2 YYEEEE. V gave up 4 bases and J gave up 4 bases; unmatched junction bases: 10. In DNA, the CDR3 is TGTGCCAGCAGCCGCCGGGACAGGGGAGTGCGAGAGACCCAGTACTTC. Amino acid sequence: CASSRRDRGVRETQYF.

The V call is TRBV3-1, the J call TRBJ1-1; no clear D. The CDR3 runs to 15 residues. Trimming left V 6 bases short and J 0 bases short, with 14 bases between. Germline CDR1 is LGHDT and CDR2 is YNNKEL (reference sequence). The CDR3 bases are TGTGCCAGCAGGCGGGAGTTAACAGTGAACACTGAAGCTTTCTTT. Residues: CASRRELTVNTEAFF.

This clonotype occurred a few times. The genes are TRBV12-3 or TRBV12-4 and TRBJ1-1; possibly TRBD1 for D (5 bases). The CDR3 consists of 16 residues. V was cut by 1 base and J by 3 bases, with 15 bases left in between. The CDR3 nucleotides are TGTGCCAGCAGTTTAGTGGGGGTGGGGCTCTACACTGAAGCTTTCTTT. Protein sequence: CASSLVGVGLYTEAFF.

The chain uses TRBV5-1 and TRBJ2-1, with 11 positions matching TRBD2. CDR3 size: 16 residues. Germline CDR1 is SGHRS and CDR2 is YFSETQ. V lost 1 base, J lost 2 bases, and 2 bases stayed unmatched. The CDR3 protein is CASSLSTSGAYNEQFF. The DNA of the CDR3 is TGCGCCAGCAGCTTGTCGACTAGCGGGGCCTACAATGAGCAGTTCTTC.

This clonotype came up a few times. This chain joins TRBV3-1 and TRBJ1-5; tentative D call: TRBD1 (6 bases). Looked up from germline, CDR1 is LGHDT and CDR2 is YNNKEL (reference sequence). Deletions cut 1 base from V and 0 bases from J, with 10 bases between. The CDR3 is 16 amino acids. The CDR3 sequence: CASSQGDTYSNQPQHF. The CDR3 coding sequence is TGTGCCAGCAGCCAAGGGGACACCTATAGCAATCAGCCCCAGCATTTT.

V and J are TRBV27 and TRBJ2-2; 10 bases fit TRBD1. Germline V gene sequence: CDR1 MNHEY, CDR2 SMNVEV (reference sequence). The CDR3 runs 17 residues. Unmatched junction bases numbered 8, after V lost 7 bases and J lost 0 bases. As DNA, the CDR3 is TGTGCCAGCAATAGACAGGGGGCGCGTACGAACACCGGGGAGCTGTTTTTT. Translated: CASNRQGARTNTGELFF.

V gene TRBV6-2 or TRBV6-3 combines with J gene TRBJ2-5; D may match TRBD1 or TRBD2 (5 bases each). The germline CDR1 and CDR2 sequences are MNHEY and SVGEGT. The length of the CDR3 is 14 residues. V lost 2 bases to trimming and J lost 5 bases, with 12 bases between them. The CDR3 DNA reads TGTGCCAGCAGTTACGGTGGGGGAACCGAGACCCAGTACTTC. This codes for CASSYGGGTETQYF.

The chain has TRBV5-1 and TRBJ2-2; TRBD2 is a possible D gene (5 bases). With 1 base removed from V and 3 bases from J, the gap between germline ends came to 13 bases. Germline CDR1 reads SGHRS; CDR2 reads YFSETQ. This CDR3 has 16 residues. CDR3 nucleotide sequence: TGCGCCAGCAGCTTGTACTCGGAGGCGGACACCGGGGAGCTGTTTTTT. Protein sequence: CASSLYSEADTGELFF.

This clonotype was found many times. The V gene is TRBV12-3 or TRBV12-4, the J gene TRBJ1-1; 7 nucleotides line up with TRBD1. CDR3 length: 13 amino acids. Trimming cost V 7 bases and J 1 base; bases outside gene matches: 3. In DNA form, the CDR3 reads TGTGCCAGCACCAGACAGGGGAACACTGAAGCTTTCTTT. Amino acids: CASTRQGNTEAFF.

The chain recombines TRBV7-9 with TRBJ2-5, with TRBD1 matching 9 bases. The CDR3 is 15 residues long. Looked up from germline, CDR1 is SEHNR and CDR2 is FQNEAQ (reference sequence). V was clipped by 1 base and J by 1 base; unmatched bases: 1. The CDR3 region is CASSLGDRAQETQYF. CDR3 DNA: TGTGCCAGCAGCTTAGGGGACAGGGCCCAAGAGACCCAGTACTTC.

This clonotype was found a few times. The chain couples TRBV5-1 to TRBJ1-1, with TRBD1 identical over 10 bases. Germline trimming cut 1 base from V and 9 bases from J; bases unmatched to any gene: 27. The CDR3 sequence is 21 residues long. Germline values: CDR1 SGHRS, CDR2 YFSETQ. The CDR3 reads CASSLSQSYDRGRPELPQAFF. The CDR3 region has the DNA TGCGCCAGCAGCTTGTCCCAATCATACGACAGGGGGCGGCCGGAACTCCCCCAAGCTTTCTTT. Full variable domain (remainder filled in from reference TRBV5-1 and TRBJ1-1): KAGVTQTPRYLIKTRGQQVTLSCSPISGHRSVSWYQQTPGQGLQFLFEYFSETQRNKGNFPGRFSGRQFSNSRSEMNVSTLELGDSALYLCASSLSQSYDRGRPELPQAFFGQGTRLTVV.

This clonotype was recorded at least ten times. V usage is TRBV29-1 and J usage is TRBJ2-1, with 11 bases aligning to TRBD2. Germline CDR1 and CDR2: SQVTM and ANQGSEA. V gave up 1 base and J gave up 11 bases; unmatched junction bases: 7. CDR3 size: 14 residues. CDR3 coding DNA: TGCAGCGTTGAAGGGACTAGCGGGCAGGTTAAGCAGTTCTTC. Its translation: CSVEGTSGQVKQFF.

This chain connects TRBV3-1 to TRBJ2-3; 11 bases agree with TRBD2. Germline-derived CDR1 and CDR2 are LGHDT and YNNKEL (reference sequence). V was pared by 0 bases and J by 2 bases, with 7 bases of the junction left unmatched. The CDR3 consists of 18 residues. For the CDR3, the DNA is TGTGCCAGCAGCCAAGAATCCCAACTAGCGGGGGACACAGATACGCAGTATTTT. The encoded protein is CASSQESQLAGDTDTQYF.

At least ten counts were recorded for this clonotype. This chain connects TRBV3-1 to TRBJ1-1; maybe TRBD1 (5 bases). Trimming cost V 4 bases and J 0 bases, with 9 bases left between them. CDR1 is LGHDT and CDR2 is YNNKEL in the germline V gene (reference sequence). CDR3 length equals 14 residues. The CDR3 bases are TGTGCCAGCAGCCGAGGGACGGTGAACACTGAAGCTTTCTTT. Residues: CASSRGTVNTEAFF.

V usage is TRBV10-3 and J usage is TRBJ2-5; D is ambiguous. Germline assignment: CDR1 ENHRY and CDR2 SYGVKD. The ends were cut back, 8 bases at V and 3 bases at J, with 13 bases in the middle. The CDR3 consists of 13 residues. The CDR3 loop reads CAIRRQREETQYF. CDR3 in DNA: TGTGCCATCCGGCGGCAGAGAGAAGAGACCCAGTACTTC.

In this sample, this clonotype turned up a few times. The chain has TRBV20-1 and TRBJ1-1; no firm D call. CDR1 and CDR2 (germline): DFQATT, SNEGSKA (reference sequence). With 7 bases removed from V and 4 bases from J, the gap between germline ends came to 10 bases. CDR3 size: 11 residues. The DNA for the CDR3 is TGCAGTGTTACCCGAGGCACTGAAGCTTTCTTT. The encoded protein is CSVTRGTEAFF.

The table lists this clonotype with a few counts. CDR3 sequence reads: CASSLAGKGTEAFF. The CDR3, as DNA: TGTGCCAGCAGCTTAGCGGGTAAGGGCACTGAAGCTTTCTTT. The chain links TRBV7-3 to TRBJ1-1; D is ambiguous. The germline CDR1 and CDR2 sequences are SGHTA and FQGTGA. V was shortened by 2 bases and J by 4 bases, with 11 bases between the two germline ends. The CDR3 covers 14 residues.

The sample holds a few counts of this clonotype. This chain links TRBV12-3 or TRBV12-4 with TRBJ2-7; 7 positions match TRBD2. CDR3 size: 16 residues. Losses at the gene ends were 1 base for V and 3 bases for J; bases not matched to a gene: 9. The CDR3: CASSLVAGVIFYEQYF. As DNA, the CDR3 is TGTGCCAGCAGTTTAGTCGCGGGAGTGATCTTCTACGAGCAGTACTTC.

The rearrangement links TRBV11-1 to TRBJ2-7; D uncertain. Per the germline V gene, CDR1 is SGHAT and CDR2 is FQDESV (reference sequence). The CDR3 contains 15 residues. CDR3 nucleotides: TGTGCCAGCAGCTTAGGTCTGAGGAGCTCCCACGAGCAGTACGTC. It is translated as CASSLGLRSSHEQYV.

This clonotype appeared a few times. The DNA for the CDR3 is TGTGCCAGCAGCCAACGCGGGGCTACAGAGACCCAGTACTTC. Its translation: CASSQRGATETQYF. V and J are TRBV3-1 and TRBJ2-5, with D possibly being TRBD2 (6 bases). The CDR3 sequence is 14 residues long. The germline V and J ends were trimmed by 2 bases and 4 bases, with 11 bases remaining between them. CDR1 is LGHDT and CDR2 is YNNKEL in the germline V gene (reference sequence).

The sample holds a few counts of this clonotype. This rearrangement joins TRBV18 to TRBJ2-7, with D tentatively TRBD1 or TRBD2 (5 bases each). This CDR3 has 15 amino acids. CDR1 is KGHSH, CDR2 LQKENI, per germline. The V and J ends lost 2 bases and 2 bases respectively, with 13 bases between them. The CDR3 sequence: CASSPTELGAYEQYF. In DNA, the CDR3 is TGTGCCAGCTCACCAACCGAGCTGGGGGCCTACGAGCAGTACTTC.

This chain connects TRBV27 to TRBJ2-5; D may match TRBD1 or TRBD2 (5 bases each). This CDR3 contains 13 residues. Trimming shortened V by 6 bases and J by 2 bases, and 10 bases separated the two germline ends. Germline V gene sequence: CDR1 MNHEY, CDR2 SMNVEV (reference sequence). The CDR3 loop is CASSRREQETQYF. In DNA, the CDR3 is TGTGCCAGCAGCCGCAGGGAGCAAGAGACCCAGTACTTC.

DNA for the CDR3: TGCGCCAGCAGCTTGGAGGGGGGACCCCTCTACAATGAGCAGTTCTTC. This translates into CASSLEGGPLYNEQFF. The rearrangement joins TRBV5-1 to TRBJ2-1; perhaps D is TRBD1 or TRBD2 (6 bases each). V was cut by 0 bases and J by 3 bases, with 13 bases left in between. Germline V gene lookup returns CDR1 SGHRS and CDR2 YFSETQ. CDR3 length: 16 amino acids.

This chain links TRBV15 with TRBJ2-2, with D possibly being TRBD1 or TRBD2 (7 bases each). The V and J ends lost 5 bases and 4 bases respectively, with 11 bases between them. Germline V gives CDR1 LNHNV, CDR2 YYDKDF (reference sequence). The CDR3 is 14 amino acids. CDR3 bases: TGTGCCACCAGCCCAGGGGGGGGCACCGGGGAGCTGTTTTTT. Translation: CATSPGGGTGELFF.

The V call is TRBV6-5, the J call TRBJ1-2; no reliable D call. The V and J ends lost 4 bases and 8 bases respectively, with 17 bases between them. This CDR3 is 14 amino acids long. The germline gives CDR1 MNHEY, CDR2 SVGAGI. As DNA, the CDR3 is TGTGCCAGCAGTTCCCCCCTCCGGGATGGGGGCTACACCTTC. It encodes CASSSPLRDGGYTF.

CDR3 coding DNA: TGTGCCAGCAGCGTAGAAGCGAGCACAGATACGCAGTATTTT. It translates to CASSVEASTDTQYF. The chain has TRBV9 and TRBJ2-3, with unresolved D. Trimming stripped 0 bases from V and 0 bases from J, with 5 bases between. There are 14 residues in the CDR3. Germline values: CDR1 SGDLS, CDR2 YYNGEE.

The J gene is TRBJ2-5, the V gene TRBV18, with 7 bases that match TRBD1. The trim removed 0 bases at V and 3 bases at J, leaving 1 base unmatched. In germline, CDR1 is KGHSH, CDR2 LQKENI. The CDR3 is 14 amino acids. CDR3 nucleotide sequence: TGTGCCAGCTCACCACCGACAGGGAAAGAGACCCAGTACTTC. Its translation is CASSPPTGKETQYF.

This clonotype was observed at least ten times. The chain is built from TRBV12-3 or TRBV12-4 and TRBJ2-2, with 7 bases identical to TRBD1. J was trimmed by 5 bases and V by 5 bases; bases with no gene match: 8. CDR3 length: 15 residues. CDR3 in DNA: TGTGCCAGCAGTCTCACGGACAGGACAACCGGGGAGCTGTTTTTT. This gives the protein CASSLTDRTTGELFF.